The 11 T cell receptor beta chains below come from one sample, sequenced in a study of blood T cell repertoires in COVID-19. Data came from immunoSEQ multiplex PCR; TCRdb stores just in-frame clones and leaves some out. The sample includes approximately 280,000 clones, 90% of them seen just once. The sequenced sample was PBMCs or T cells enriched from blood (not recorded which). The receptors originated from a young woman with acute COVID-19.

The rearrangement uses TRBV27 and TRBJ2-7; TRBD1 agrees at 8 bases. V shed 4 bases, J shed 5 bases, and the junction held 4 bases outside the gene matches. Germline CDR1 is MNHEY and CDR2 is SMNVEV (reference sequence). CDR3 size: 13 residues. CDR3 in DNA: TGTGCCAGCAGTTGGACAGGGTTCCACGAGCAGTACTTC. Translated, it gives CASSWTGFHEQYF.

The table lists this clone with a count of one. Germline and junction disagree at one end, which may indicate a read error. The CDR3 region has the DNA TGTGCCGGCAGTTCACGGTCCGGGATTGATACGCAGTATTTT. This sequence encodes CAGSSRSGIDTQYF. The V and J genes are TRBV27 and TRBJ2-3, with a tentative D call TRBD2 (5 bases). CDR3 length: 14 residues. In germline, CDR1 is MNHEY, CDR2 SMNVEV (reference sequence).

CDR3 sequence reads: CASSSGTSGHQETQYF. The DNA of the CDR3 is TGTGCCAGCAGCTCCGGGACTAGCGGGCATCAAGAGACCCAGTACTTC. The V and J genes are TRBV7-2 and TRBJ2-5, with 12 bases aligning to TRBD2. Germline V lookup: CDR1 SGHTA, CDR2 FQGNSA. This CDR3 contains 16 residues. The V segment lost 4 bases and the J segment 2 bases; nucleotides outside the gene matches: 5.

The chain carries TRBV19 and TRBJ2-3; TRBD2 aligns across 7 bases. Per germline, CDR1 LNHDA and CDR2 SQIVND (reference sequence). CDR3 size: 21 residues. Trimming cost V 0 bases and J 5 bases; bases outside gene matches: 23. CDR3 in amino acids: CASSIEPPMNPGLTIRDTQYF. Written as DNA, the CDR3 is TGTGCCAGTAGTATAGAGCCCCCAATGAATCCGGGACTAACTATCAGAGATACGCAGTATTTT.

The rearrangement uses TRBV28 and TRBJ2-2, with D tentatively TRBD1 (6 bases). The CDR3 is made up of 13 amino acids. Germline CDR1 MDHEN, CDR2 SYDVKM. V shed 7 bases and J shed 3 bases, with 9 bases lying between them. CDR3 bases: TGTGCCAGCACCTCAGGGGACACCGGGGAGCTGTTTTTT. Its translation is CASTSGDTGELFF.

Of note for this clone: Other nucleotide sequences from this sample produce the same CDR3. V usage is TRBV20-1 and J usage is TRBJ2-3, with a possible D match to TRBD2 (5 bases). There are 11 residues in the CDR3. Trimming pared 0 bases from V and 9 bases from J, leaving 7 bases between. Germline V lookup: CDR1 DFQATT, CDR2 SNEGSKA (reference sequence). The CDR3 is CSARDERTQYF. The CDR3 DNA follows: TGCAGTGCTAGAGATGAGCGGACGCAGTATTTT.

The chain has TRBV7-9 and TRBJ1-1; maybe TRBD1 (5 bases). This CDR3 comprises 14 residues. Germline CDR1 and CDR2: SEHNR and FQNEAQ (reference sequence). Trimming pared 1 base from V and 6 bases from J, leaving 12 bases between. CDR3 DNA sequence: TGTGCCAGCAGCTTAGAGGCAGGGTCGGCTGAAGCTTTCTTT. Translated, it gives CASSLEAGSAEAFF.

The chain employs TRBV5-8 and TRBJ1-4, with D tentatively TRBD1 (5 bases). Germline loops: CDR1 SGHTS, CDR2 YDEGEE. This CDR3 comprises 15 residues. V lost 0 bases to trimming and J lost 7 bases, with 13 bases between them. The CDR3 loop reads CASSLGAGLSEKLFF. The CDR3, as DNA: TGTGCCAGCAGCTTGGGGGCAGGGCTGAGTGAAAAACTGTTTTTT. The variable domain in full, with the rest retrieved from reference TRBV5-8 and TRBJ1-4, is EAGVTQSPTHLIKTRGQQATLRCSPISGHTSVYWYQQALGLGLQFLLWYDEGEERNRGNFPPRFSGRQFPNYSSELNVNALELEDSALYLCASSLGAGLSEKLFFGSGTQLSVL.

This clone was recorded a few times. The V call is TRBV6-2 or TRBV6-3, the J call TRBJ2-3, with a possible D match to TRBD2 (5 bases). The germline V gene encodes CDR1 MNHEY and CDR2 SVGEGT. V was trimmed by 2 bases and J by 1 base, leaving 13 bases between them. The CDR3 runs to 16 residues. CDR3 nucleotides: TGTGCCAGCAGTTACGGTGGGAGATGGGGCACAGATACGCAGTATTTT. Translating it yields CASSYGGRWGTDTQYF.

The V gene is TRBV25-1, the J gene TRBJ2-7; 9 nucleotides align to TRBD2. Germline CDR1 reads MGHDK; CDR2 reads SYGVNS. Germline trimming cut 6 bases from V and 5 bases from J; bases unmatched to any gene: 5. This CDR3 is built from 13 residues. The CDR3 bases are TGTGCCAGCAGGGATAGCGGGAGTAACGAGCAGTACTTC. It yields the protein CASRDSGSNEQYF.

CDR3 in amino acids: CASSQDDTIYF. The CDR3 nucleotides read TGTGCCAGCAGCCAAGACGACACCATATATTTT. The V call is TRBV3-1 (or the pseudogene TRBV3-2), the J call TRBJ1-3, with D hard to call. The length of the CDR3 is 11 residues. Per the germline V gene, CDR1 is LGHDT and CDR2 is YNNKEL (reference sequence). V lost 0 bases and J lost 8, with 2 bases in between.